These 32 T cell receptor beta chains originate from one sample sequenced in a study of tumor-infiltrating lymphocytes in localized non-small cell lung cancer. Here immunoSEQ multiplex PCR was the method, and the copy in TCRdb shows in-frame clones only, minus some. The repertoire consists of just over 9,500 clones, with 70% to 80% occurring once and the leading ten covering 9.8%. The specimen was lung tumor tissue. Source of these receptors: a human donor with non-small cell lung cancer.

V gene TRBV2 combines with J gene TRBJ2-1; 11 bases fit TRBD2. CDR3 length equals 15 residues. J gave up 5 bases and V 3 bases, and 3 bases lay outside the gene matches. Germline CDR1 SNHLY, CDR2 FYNNEI. CDR3 residues: CASSDPTSGNNEQFF. CDR3 in DNA: TGTGCCAGCAGTGATCCGACTAGCGGGAACAATGAGCAGTTCTTC.

This clone was detected a few times. This sequence joins TRBV10-1 and TRBJ2-3; D unclear. Trimming took off 2 bases at V and 5 bases at J, with 8 bases between the two ends. The CDR3 runs 13 residues. CDR1 WNHNN and CDR2 SYGVQD come from the germline V gene (reference sequence). The CDR3 DNA sequence: TGCGCCAGCAGTGAGGCCAAGCTAGATACGCAGTATTTT. Translating gives CASSEAKLDTQYF.

The chain has TRBV11-2 and TRBJ2-5; possible D gene TRBD1, 6 bases. Trimming shortened V by 5 bases and J by 1 base, and 20 bases separated the two germline ends. The CDR3 length is 17 residues. Germline V gene data show CDR1 as SGHAT and CDR2 as FQNNGV. The CDR3 sequence: CASSQLVPGTPQETQYF. The CDR3 DNA reads TGTGCCAGCAGCCAATTGGTGCCCGGGACACCCCAAGAGACCCAGTACTTC.

The chain links TRBV18 to TRBJ2-4; D gene uncertain. Germline V lookup: CDR1 KGHSH, CDR2 LQKENI. V shed 6 bases and J shed 7 bases, with 19 bases lying between them. The CDR3 loop spans 15 amino acids. The CDR3, as DNA: TGTGCCAGCTCCCTCTCCGGGCCCTGGTTGAACATTCAGTACTTC. Translation: CASSLSGPWLNIQYF.

The chain recombines TRBV7-9 with TRBJ1-1, with 7 bases aligning to TRBD1. CDR3 length: 13 residues. J gave up 7 bases and V 5 bases, and 7 bases lay outside the gene matches. The germline gives CDR1 SEHNR, CDR2 FQNEAQ (reference sequence). This chain's CDR3 is CASSPRGQSEAFF. The CDR3 nucleotides are TGTGCCAGCAGCCCTAGGGGACAGAGTGAAGCTTTCTTT.

This clone has just a few counts. The rearrangement links TRBV7-2 to TRBJ2-7, with 13 bases fitting TRBD2. Trimming removed 4 bases from V and 5 bases from J; junction bases left unmatched: 8. CDR3 size: 16 residues. Germline V CDR1 and CDR2: SGHTA, FQGNSA. CDR3 residues: CASSSATSGRVHEQYF. CDR3 DNA sequence: TGTGCCAGCAGCTCTGCCACTAGCGGGAGGGTCCACGAGCAGTACTTC.

The rearrangement links TRBV29-1 to TRBJ1-2; D remains unclear. This CDR3 has 11 residues. V lost 7 bases and J 1 base, leaving 7 bases between the germline ends. Germline CDR1 and CDR2: SQVTM and ANQGSEA. The DNA of the CDR3 is TGCAGCGCAGACGGTAACTATGGCTACACCTTC. It codes for CSADGNYGYTF.

This rearrangement joins TRBV7-2 to TRBJ2-7, with D uncertain. V lost 6 bases and J lost 4, with 7 bases in between. The CDR3 totals 11 residues. Per the germline V gene, CDR1 is SGHTA and CDR2 is FQGNSA. The CDR3 reads CASSTSYEQYF. The CDR3 nucleotides read TGTGCCAGCAGTACGAGTTACGAGCAGTACTTC.

The chain is built from TRBV19 and TRBJ2-3; D gene unclear. Trimming took 6 bases from V and 5 from J, leaving 15 bases between them. Germline loops: CDR1 LNHDA, CDR2 SQIVND (reference sequence). This CDR3 spans 14 amino acids. CDR3: CASRPQRVGDTQYF. The CDR3 region has the DNA TGTGCCAGTAGACCCCAGCGAGTGGGAGATACGCAGTATTTT.

The chain has TRBV7-6 and TRBJ1-5; perhaps TRBD1 as D (5 bases). CDR3 length: 13 amino acids. V gave up 5 bases and J gave up 1 base, with 6 bases separating them. In germline, CDR1 is SGHVS, CDR2 FNYEAQ. The CDR3 reads CASSRDSNQPQHF. CDR3 bases: TGTGCCAGCAGCCGGGACAGCAATCAGCCCCAGCATTTT.

The chain combines TRBV6-6 with TRBJ2-3; 7 bases line up with TRBD2. Germline assignment: CDR1 MNHNY and CDR2 SVGAGI (reference sequence). V dropped 0 bases and J dropped 6; count of bases not matched to a gene: 9. This CDR3 region has 16 residues. CDR3 protein: CASSYSRITSDDTQYF. The CDR3 DNA follows: TGTGCCAGCAGTTACTCGCGCATAACTAGCGATGATACGCAGTATTTT.

The rearrangement links TRBV6-6 to TRBJ2-1; D might be TRBD1 (5 bases). Per the germline V gene, CDR1 is MNHNY and CDR2 is SVGAGI (reference sequence). This CDR3 spans 16 amino acids. Trimming removed 9 bases from V and 0 bases from J, with 18 bases in between. The CDR3 bases are TGTGCCAGTTTTCACCCACAGGTTCGCTCCTACAATGAGCAGTTCTTC. Translating it yields CASFHPQVRSYNEQFF.

The chain links TRBV28 to TRBJ1-1; the D is unclear. V was trimmed by 4 bases and J by 0 bases, leaving 9 bases between them. CDR1 MDHEN and CDR2 SYDVKM come from the germline V gene. The CDR3 contains 14 residues. CDR3 protein: CASSSAHMNTEAFF. The CDR3 nucleotides are TGTGCCAGCAGTTCGGCCCACATGAACACTGAAGCTTTCTTT.

The chain carries TRBV6-6 and TRBJ2-2; no clear D. Per the germline V gene, CDR1 is MNHNY and CDR2 is SVGAGI (reference sequence). This CDR3 has 11 residues. V lost 8 bases to trimming and J lost 5 bases, with 6 bases between them. This CDR3 reads CASRSTGELFF. CDR3 sequence (DNA): TGTGCCAGCCGATCGACCGGGGAGCTGTTTTTT.

This clone showed up just once. V and J are TRBV29-1 and TRBJ2-5, with unresolved D. This CDR3 is built from 13 residues. Germline CDR1 reads SQVTM; CDR2 reads ANQGSEA. V was pared by 4 bases and J by 0 bases, with 9 bases between. The CDR3 sequence: CSVVGRYQETQYF. The CDR3 coding sequence is TGCAGCGTTGTCGGACGGTACCAAGAGACCCAGTACTTC.

The chain links TRBV7-8 to TRBJ1-5, with 7 nucleotides matching TRBD1. This CDR3 comprises 13 residues. Germline trimming cut 3 bases from V and 6 bases from J; bases unmatched to any gene: 2. Germline CDR1 reads SGHVS; CDR2 reads FQNEAQ. The CDR3 loop is CASSLTGSQPQHF. The DNA for the CDR3 is TGTGCCAGCAGCTTGACAGGGAGTCAGCCCCAGCATTTT.

V gene TRBV7-9 combines with J gene TRBJ1-2; D is possibly TRBD1 (6 bases). Germline V gene lookup returns CDR1 SEHNR and CDR2 FQNEAQ (reference sequence). The V and J ends lost 3 bases and 8 bases respectively, with 19 bases between them. The CDR3 contains 15 residues. The DNA of the CDR3 is TGTGCCAGCAGCTTTCCACAGGTCCGGAGGGGGGGCTACACCTTC. This gives the protein CASSFPQVRRGGYTF.

This chain joins TRBV15 and TRBJ1-1; TRBD1 matches 7 bases. Germline loops: CDR1 LNHNV, CDR2 YYDKDF (reference sequence). J lost 5 bases, V lost 3 bases, and 6 bases had no gene match. CDR3 length: 14 residues. The CDR3 here is CATSSPTGTTEAFF. CDR3 in DNA: TGTGCCACCAGCAGTCCGACAGGGACGACTGAAGCTTTCTTT.

V gene TRBV27 combines with J gene TRBJ1-4; 8 bases align to TRBD1. Germline CDR1 MNHEY, CDR2 SMNVEV (reference sequence). CDR3 length equals 14 residues. Trimming at V came to 5 bases and at J to 3 bases, leaving 2 bases not matched to a gene. CDR3 sequence reads: CASSRQGSNEKLFF. The CDR3 DNA sequence: TGTGCCAGCAGTAGACAGGGGTCTAATGAAAAACTGTTTTTT. Full variable domain (missing parts from reference TRBV27 and TRBJ1-4): EAQVTQNPRYLITVTGKKLTVTCSQNMNHEYMSWYRQDPGLGLRQIYYSMNVEVTDKGDVPEGYKVSRKEKRNFPLILESPSPNQTSLYFCASSRQGSNEKLFFGSGTQLSVL.

The chain joins TRBV5-6 to TRBJ2-3; 8 bases match TRBD1. The V and J ends lost 4 bases and 2 bases, in that order; junction bases with no gene match: 6. The CDR3 is made up of 15 amino acids. CDR1 SGHDT and CDR2 YYEEEE come from the germline V gene. The CDR3: CASSTQGAYTDTQYF. CDR3 in DNA: TGTGCCAGCAGCACCCAGGGGGCCTACACAGATACGCAGTATTTT.

The chain is built from TRBV6-1 and TRBJ1-4; TRBD1 aligns across 8 bases. V was pared by 4 bases and J by 4 bases, with 5 bases of the junction left unmatched. The CDR3 covers 15 residues. The germline CDR1 and CDR2 sequences are MNHNS and SASEGT. CDR3 nucleotides: TGTGCCAGCAGTGTGGGACAGGCCTTTAATGAAAAACTGTTTTTT. Its translation is CASSVGQAFNEKLFF.

V gene TRBV30 combines with J gene TRBJ2-1, with D maybe TRBD2 (6 bases). There are 15 residues in the CDR3. Trimming shortened V by 2 bases and J by 3 bases, and 14 bases separated the two germline ends. The germline V gene has CDR1 GTSNPN and CDR2 SVGIG (reference sequence). This chain's CDR3 is CAWSKQGGNYNEQFF. The CDR3 DNA sequence: TGTGCCTGGAGTAAGCAGGGCGGGAACTACAATGAGCAGTTCTTC.

V and J are TRBV6-1 and TRBJ2-7; a possible D gene is TRBD2 (6 bases). The CDR3 spans 13 residues. The ends were cut back, 8 bases at V and 3 bases at J, with 14 bases in the middle. Germline V gene lookup returns CDR1 MNHNS and CDR2 SASEGT. CDR3 DNA sequence: TGTGCCAGCCGAGATAGCGGCTACTACGAGCAGTACTTC. Its protein product is CASRDSGYYEQYF.

The chain carries TRBV19 and TRBJ2-2, with D tentatively TRBD1 (5 bases). Germline V lookup: CDR1 LNHDA, CDR2 SQIVND (reference sequence). This CDR3 region has 16 residues. V shed 3 bases and J shed 5 bases, with 16 bases lying between them. CDR3 coding DNA: TGTGCCAGTAGTATCCCGACAGTTACCTTTACCGGGGAGCTGTTTTTT. Its protein product is CASSIPTVTFTGELFF.

This chain joins TRBV28 and TRBJ2-5; possibly TRBD2 for D (5 bases). The ends were cut back, 6 bases at V and 5 bases at J, with 19 bases in the middle. CDR1 is MDHEN and CDR2 is SYDVKM in the germline V gene. CDR3 length equals 15 residues. The CDR3 here is CASRKIGARGETQYF. In DNA, the CDR3 is TGTGCCAGCAGAAAAATCGGCGCAAGAGGGGAGACCCAGTACTTC.

This clone was seen more than once but under ten times. This rearrangement joins TRBV7-9 to TRBJ1-5; 7 nucleotides line up with TRBD1. The CDR3 covers 15 residues. Germline V gives CDR1 SEHNR, CDR2 FQNEAQ (reference sequence). The ends lost 5 bases at V and 6 bases at J; junction bases unmatched: 10. This chain's CDR3 is CASSGGQGVSQPQHF. DNA for the CDR3: TGTGCCAGCAGCGGCGGGCAGGGGGTTAGTCAGCCCCAGCATTTT.

V is TRBV14 and J is TRBJ1-1, with no clear D. Trimming removed 5 bases from V and 4 bases from J, with 11 bases in between. This CDR3 is built from 13 residues. Per the germline V gene, CDR1 is SGHDN and CDR2 is FVKESK. The CDR3: CASSSGSTTEAFF. The CDR3, as DNA: TGTGCCAGCAGCTCGGGAAGTACCACTGAAGCTTTCTTT. Variable domain in full (rest from reference TRBV14 and TRBJ1-1): EAGVTQFPSHSVIEKGQTVTLRCDPISGHDNLYWYRRVMGKEIKFLLHFVKESKQDESGMPNNRFLAERTGGTYSTLKVQPAELEDSGVYFCASSSGSTTEAFFGQGTRLTVV.

The CDR3 loop reads CASRPPGQGYEQYF. DNA for the CDR3: TGTGCCAGCAGACCTCCGGGACAGGGCTACGAGCAGTACTTC. This sequence joins TRBV5-5 and TRBJ2-7, with 9 positions matching TRBD1. CDR3 size: 14 residues. Losses at the gene ends were 5 bases for V and 3 bases for J; bases not matched to a gene: 6. Germline V gene data show CDR1 as SGHKS and CDR2 as YYEKEE (reference sequence).

This chain uses TRBV18 with TRBJ1-3, with 7 bases aligning to TRBD1. The CDR3 has 15 residues. V lost 3 bases and J lost 4; bases outside the gene matches: 6. Germline V gives CDR1 KGHSH, CDR2 LQKENI. CDR3 nucleotide sequence: TGTGCCAGCTCACCCACAGGGGTTAACGGAAACACCATATATTTT. Translating it yields CASSPTGVNGNTIYF.

In this sample, this clone turned up a few times. The gene calls are TRBV7-2 and TRBJ2-7; D unresolved. The V gene's germline CDR1 is SGHTA and CDR2 FQGNSA. Trimming took 5 bases from V and 2 from J, leaving 10 bases between them. The CDR3 totals 13 residues. The CDR3 nucleotides are TGTGCCAGCAGCCGTGACTCCGCCTACGAGCAGTACTTC. Translating gives CASSRDSAYEQYF.

This clone was counted a few times. V is TRBV6-6 and J is TRBJ1-1, with D hard to call. The V end lost 8 bases, the J end lost 3 bases, and 10 bases lay between the germline ends. The length of the CDR3 is 12 residues. Germline CDR1 MNHNY, CDR2 SVGAGI (reference sequence). The CDR3: CASSRRDTEAFF. CDR3 in DNA: TGTGCCAGCTCCCGGAGGGACACTGAAGCTTTCTTT.

The rearrangement uses TRBV7-2 and TRBJ2-1; a possible D gene is TRBD1 (6 bases). CDR1 is SGHTA, CDR2 FQGNSA, per germline. V was pared by 3 bases and J by 4 bases, with 7 bases between. The CDR3 loop spans 13 amino acids. The CDR3 DNA sequence: TGTGCCAGCAGCTTGGGACAATACAATGAGCAGTTCTTC. Translation gives CASSLGQYNEQFF. Filled out from reference TRBV7-2 and TRBJ2-1, the complete variable domain reads GAGVSQSPSNKVTEKGKDVELRCDPISGHTALYWYRQSLGQGLEFLIYFQGNSAPDKSGLPSDRFSAERTGGSVSTLTIQRTQQEDSAVYLCASSLGQYNEQFFGPGTRLTVL.